This is a list of T cell receptor beta chains from one sample in a study of T-cell memory formation after mild COVID-19. MiXCR was run by TCRdb on the 5' RACE reads, yielding one entry per CDR3 protein. The table includes 120,000 or so distinct CDR3 sequences, more than 15% detected once. Sequencing used PBMCs or a T cell subset sorted from them (not recorded which). Every receptor here comes from a man younger than 35 who had mild COVID-19 (a few samples of this study predate the infection). Cell type and time point are not known. Both conserved end residues are part of each CDR3. Each record gives: clone size, D gene, J gene, V gene, CDR3 DNA, CDR3 protein. D genes are given only for firm matches. Clone size is shown for a subset of rows, as once, few, many or a class of expanded clone.

clone_size: NA; d_call: NA; j_call: TRBJ2-5; v_call: TRBV10-3; cdr3_nt: TGTGCCATCGGGGGGAGCCTTGACGAGACCCAGTACTTC; cdr3_aa: CAIGGSLDETQYF
clone_size: few; d_call: TRBD1; j_call: TRBJ1-2; v_call: TRBV5-1; cdr3_nt: TGCGCCAGCAGCCAGGGGCTGGACAGGGAGGGGCACTATGGCTACACCTTC; cdr3_aa: CASSQGLDREGHYGYTF
clone_size: few; d_call: NA; j_call: TRBJ1-3; v_call: TRBV19; cdr3_nt: TGTGCCAGTAGTATCGGCGCAGGGTGGTCCGGAAACACCATATATTTT; cdr3_aa: CASSIGAGWSGNTIYF
clone_size: NA; d_call: NA; j_call: TRBJ1-6; v_call: TRBV18; cdr3_nt: TGTGCCAGCTCACCGACGGAGGGTGATTCACCCCTCCACTTT; cdr3_aa: CASSPTEGDSPLHF
clone_size: NA; d_call: TRBD1; j_call: TRBJ1-6; v_call: TRBV5-1; cdr3_nt: TGCGCCAGCAGCCCAGGACAGGGGTCCTATAATTCACCCCTCCACTTT; cdr3_aa: CASSPGQGSYNSPLHF
clone_size: few; d_call: TRBD1; j_call: TRBJ1-6; v_call: TRBV12-3/TRBV12-4; cdr3_nt: TGTGCCAGCAGTCGAACCACCCGACAGGGGAGAGGCTCACCCCTCCACTTT; cdr3_aa: CASSRTTRQGRGSPLHF
clone_size: NA; d_call: NA; j_call: TRBJ1-6; v_call: TRBV5-1; cdr3_nt: TGCGCCAGCAGCATAGTCCCGGGACCTAATTCACCCCTCCACTTT; cdr3_aa: CASSIVPGPNSPLHF
clone_size: NA; d_call: TRBD1; j_call: TRBJ1-5; v_call: TRBV20-1; cdr3_nt: TGCAGTGCAAGGACAGGGACTAGCAATCAGCCCCAGCATTTT; cdr3_aa: CSARTGTSNQPQHF
clone_size: NA; d_call: NA; j_call: TRBJ2-3; v_call: TRBV7-8; cdr3_nt: TGTGCCAGCAGCTTAGGCCGAGAGTGGGCGCAGTATTTT; cdr3_aa: CASSLGREWAQYF
clone_size: NA; d_call: TRBD1; j_call: TRBJ2-3; v_call: TRBV7-2; cdr3_nt: TGTGCCAGCACCTTCGGACAGGGGGCTATTGCGCAGTATTTT; cdr3_aa: CASTFGQGAIAQYF
clone_size: NA; d_call: TRBD1; j_call: TRBJ2-3; v_call: TRBV20-1; cdr3_nt: TGCAGTGCTGGGACAGGGGGAACGGTTGATACGCAGTATTTT; cdr3_aa: CSAGTGGTVDTQYF
clone_size: NA; d_call: TRBD1; j_call: TRBJ2-1; v_call: TRBV5-1; cdr3_nt: TGCGCCAGCAGCTTGCCTCATGGGGACAGCTACTCCTACAATGAGCAGTTCTTC; cdr3_aa: CASSLPHGDSYSYNEQFF
clone_size: NA; d_call: NA; j_call: TRBJ2-4; v_call: TRBV21-1; cdr3_nt: TGTGCCAGCAGCAAAGCTGGGGCAGGGGGTTCTTCCAAAAACATTCAGTACTTC; cdr3_aa: CASSKAGAGGSSKNIQYF
clone_size: few; d_call: TRBD1; j_call: TRBJ2-3; v_call: TRBV7-2; cdr3_nt: TGTGCCAGCAGTCTAGTCAGGGGGCGGATAGATACGCAGTATTTT; cdr3_aa: CASSLVRGRIDTQYF
clone_size: many; d_call: TRBD2; j_call: TRBJ2-5; v_call: TRBV7-2; cdr3_nt: TGTGCCAGCAGCTTATCTGGTAGCGGGGGGCAAGAGACCCAGTACTTC; cdr3_aa: CASSLSGSGGQETQYF
clone_size: NA; d_call: NA; j_call: TRBJ2-4; v_call: TRBV20-1; cdr3_nt: TGCAGTGTTCTGCCCGGTCTAGCCAAAAACATTCAGTACTTC; cdr3_aa: CSVLPGLAKNIQYF
clone_size: few; d_call: NA; j_call: TRBJ2-2; v_call: TRBV12-3/TRBV12-4; cdr3_nt: TGTGCCAGCAGTTTTGAGATTTACACCGGGGAGCTGTTTTTT; cdr3_aa: CASSFEIYTGELFF
clone_size: few; d_call: TRBD1; j_call: TRBJ1-1; v_call: TRBV5-1; cdr3_nt: TGCGCCAGCAGCTCACAGGGGGCGGACACTGAAGCTTTCTTT; cdr3_aa: CASSSQGADTEAFF
clone_size: many; d_call: NA; j_call: TRBJ2-1; v_call: TRBV7-3; cdr3_nt: TGTGCCAGCACGGTATCGGGGAGTAGCAATGAGCAGTTCTTC; cdr3_aa: CASTVSGSSNEQFF
clone_size: many; d_call: TRBD1; j_call: TRBJ2-4; v_call: TRBV5-1; cdr3_nt: TGCGCCAGCAGCTTGGGACAGGGGGAAAACATTCAGTACTTC; cdr3_aa: CASSLGQGENIQYF
clone_size: few; d_call: NA; j_call: TRBJ2-3; v_call: TRBV5-4; cdr3_nt: TGTGCCAGCAGCTCACTGACAGGAATGGGAGGAACAGATACGCAGTATTTT; cdr3_aa: CASSSLTGMGGTDTQYF
clone_size: few; d_call: TRBD1; j_call: TRBJ1-6; v_call: TRBV7-2; cdr3_nt: TGTGCCAGCAGCTCCCAACCGACAGGGAATGGTTCACCCCTCCACTTT; cdr3_aa: CASSSQPTGNGSPLHF
clone_size: NA; d_call: NA; j_call: TRBJ1-4; v_call: TRBV5-1; cdr3_nt: TGCGCCAGCATCCCCTCATCGTGGAATGCAACTAATGAAAAACTGTTTTTT; cdr3_aa: CASIPSSWNATNEKLFF
clone_size: few; d_call: NA; j_call: TRBJ2-1; v_call: TRBV7-4; cdr3_nt: TGTGCCAGCACCCTGAGCCGTTCTAGCTCCTACAATGAGCAGTTCTTC; cdr3_aa: CASTLSRSSSYNEQFF
clone_size: NA; d_call: TRBD1; j_call: TRBJ1-1; v_call: TRBV3-1; cdr3_nt: TGTGCCAGCAGCCAAGATTTCTGGGACAGGAGCAAAGCTTTCTTT; cdr3_aa: CASSQDFWDRSKAFF
clone_size: few; d_call: NA; j_call: TRBJ2-7; v_call: TRBV11-2; cdr3_nt: TGTGCCAGCAGCCTCCTCCCTGGGCCACAGAGCTACGAGCAGTACTTC; cdr3_aa: CASSLLPGPQSYEQYF
clone_size: few; d_call: TRBD2; j_call: TRBJ2-5; v_call: TRBV7-2; cdr3_nt: TGTGCCAGCGGGACTAGCGGGGGGGCGCGGGAGACCCAGTACTTC; cdr3_aa: CASGTSGGARETQYF
clone_size: few; d_call: TRBD1; j_call: TRBJ2-7; v_call: TRBV20-1; cdr3_nt: TGCAGTGCTAGTGGGGACAGGAATCCTTACGAGCAGTACTTC; cdr3_aa: CSASGDRNPYEQYF
clone_size: NA; d_call: NA; j_call: TRBJ2-5; v_call: TRBV2; cdr3_nt: TGTGCCAGCAGCCAAACTGGAGTTGAAGAGACCCAGTACTTC; cdr3_aa: CASSQTGVEETQYF
clone_size: NA; d_call: NA; j_call: TRBJ2-1; v_call: TRBV7-8; cdr3_nt: TGTGCCAGCAGCTCCTTTAACAATGAGCAGTTCTTC; cdr3_aa: CASSSFNNEQFF
clone_size: NA; d_call: TRBD2; j_call: TRBJ2-1; v_call: TRBV4-1; cdr3_nt: TGCGCCAGCAGCCAAGGGACGGGAAGCGGGGGGGCCCAACGGCGTGGGTTCTTC; cdr3_aa: CASSQGTGSGGAQRRGFF
clone_size: NA; d_call: TRBD2; j_call: TRBJ2-3; v_call: TRBV6-2/TRBV6-3; cdr3_nt: TGTGCCAGCAGTTCGCCGGGACTAGCTGTAGATACGCAGTATTTT; cdr3_aa: CASSSPGLAVDTQYF
clone_size: few; d_call: NA; j_call: TRBJ1-2; v_call: TRBV10-3; cdr3_nt: TGTGCCATCAGTGGTCGACAGATCATTAACTATGGCTACACCTTC; cdr3_aa: CAISGRQIINYGYTF
clone_size: NA; d_call: NA; j_call: TRBJ1-1; v_call: TRBV5-1; cdr3_nt: TGCGCCAGCAGCTTGCGGGTGGGAAACACTGAAGCTTTCTTT; cdr3_aa: CASSLRVGNTEAFF
clone_size: few; d_call: TRBD1; j_call: TRBJ2-7; v_call: TRBV29-1; cdr3_nt: TGCAGCGTAGAGGGACAGGGAGTCTACGAGCAGTACTTC; cdr3_aa: CSVEGQGVYEQYF
clone_size: NA; d_call: NA; j_call: TRBJ1-1; v_call: TRBV5-1; cdr3_nt: TGCGCCAGCCGCCGTGAGGAGGGACCGTTGGCAGCTTTCTTT; cdr3_aa: CASRREEGPLAAFF
clone_size: NA; d_call: NA; j_call: TRBJ2-1; v_call: TRBV6-6; cdr3_nt: TGTGCCAGCAGTTACGTCTCTAGCAATGAGCAGTTCTTC; cdr3_aa: CASSYVSSNEQFF
clone_size: NA; d_call: TRBD2; j_call: TRBJ2-2; v_call: TRBV5-6; cdr3_nt: TGTGCCAGCAGCTTAGCGGGGGCCCCAACCGGGGAGCTGTTTTTT; cdr3_aa: CASSLAGAPTGELFF
clone_size: NA; d_call: NA; j_call: TRBJ2-1; v_call: TRBV4-3; cdr3_nt: TGCGCCAGCAGTCAAACCTTAGACGGCCTCAATGAGCAGTTCTTC; cdr3_aa: CASSQTLDGLNEQFF
clone_size: NA; d_call: TRBD2; j_call: TRBJ2-2; v_call: TRBV20-1; cdr3_nt: TGCAGTGCTAGGGTTAGCGGGGGCGCGAACACCGGGGAGCTGTTTTTT; cdr3_aa: CSARVSGGANTGELFF
clone_size: NA; d_call: NA; j_call: TRBJ2-7; v_call: TRBV6-6; cdr3_nt: TGTGCCAGCAGTTACGATGGGGGTCAGGGGGGATACGAGCAGTACTTC; cdr3_aa: CASSYDGGQGGYEQYF
clone_size: many; d_call: TRBD2; j_call: TRBJ2-3; v_call: TRBV29-1; cdr3_nt: TGCAGCGTTGTAGGACTAGCGGGGGGCGATACGCAGTATTTT; cdr3_aa: CSVVGLAGGDTQYF
clone_size: NA; d_call: TRBD2; j_call: TRBJ2-2; v_call: TRBV12-3/TRBV12-4; cdr3_nt: TGTGCCAGCAGTTTAAACGCGGGGGGGCTGGCGCTGTTTTTT; cdr3_aa: CASSLNAGGLALFF
clone_size: NA; d_call: NA; j_call: TRBJ2-6; v_call: TRBV6-5; cdr3_nt: TGTGCCAGCAGTTTTGCGGGGGCGCCTGGGGCCAACGTCCTGACTTTC; cdr3_aa: CASSFAGAPGANVLTF
clone_size: NA; d_call: NA; j_call: TRBJ1-4; v_call: TRBV7-2; cdr3_nt: TGTGCCAGCAGCTTAGTGGTGGGGCGCCGTGAAAAACTGTTTTTT; cdr3_aa: CASSLVVGRREKLFF
clone_size: NA; d_call: TRBD2; j_call: TRBJ2-3; v_call: TRBV10-2; cdr3_nt: TGCGCCAGCACTCCAGCGGGGGAACGCACAGATACGCAGTATTTT; cdr3_aa: CASTPAGERTDTQYF
clone_size: NA; d_call: NA; j_call: TRBJ2-7; v_call: TRBV5-6; cdr3_nt: TGTGCCAGCAGCTCAGCCCTACGAGGGCAGTACTTC; cdr3_aa: CASSSALRGQYF
clone_size: NA; d_call: TRBD2; j_call: TRBJ2-3; v_call: TRBV27; cdr3_nt: TGTGCCAGCCGGGCGGGGGGTCCAGATACGCAGTATTTT; cdr3_aa: CASRAGGPDTQYF